This T cell receptor (beta chain) emerged from a study of prognosis after radiotherapy for stage I lung cancer. This clonotype was observed many times. Trimming pared 4 bases from V and 6 bases from J, leaving 13 bases between. The germline V gene has CDR1 SGHRS and CDR2 YFSETQ. The CDR3 spans 14 residues. By two-round multiplex PCR, the TCR beta CDR3 was amplified from genomic DNA. Round one of PCR was performed, and it used primers specific to each TRBV and TRBJ gene. TCRdb used MiXCR to reprocess the multiplex PCR reads, holding one entry per CDR3 protein. The table shows 22,000 or so distinct CDR3 sequences, with around 45% occurring only once.

Sequences were derived from PBMCs, sampled before or after stereotactic body radiation therapy (not recorded which). This receptor was obtained from a donor over 45 with non-small cell lung cancer. This chain connects TRBV5-1 to TRBJ2-2; the D gene is possibly TRBD1 (5 bases). The CDR3 sequence is CASSLLQDSGELFF. For the CDR3, the DNA is TGCGCCAGCAGCCTATTACAGGATTCCGGGGAGCTGTTTTTT.